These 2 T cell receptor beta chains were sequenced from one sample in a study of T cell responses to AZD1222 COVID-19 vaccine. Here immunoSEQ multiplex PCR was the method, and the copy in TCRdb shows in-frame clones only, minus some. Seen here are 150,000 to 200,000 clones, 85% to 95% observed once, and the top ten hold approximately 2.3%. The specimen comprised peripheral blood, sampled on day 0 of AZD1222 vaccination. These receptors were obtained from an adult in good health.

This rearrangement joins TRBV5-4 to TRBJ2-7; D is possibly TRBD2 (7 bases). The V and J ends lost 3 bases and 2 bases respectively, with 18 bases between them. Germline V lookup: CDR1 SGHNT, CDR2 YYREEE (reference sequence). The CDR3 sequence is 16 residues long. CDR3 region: CASSSGGHPRTYEQYF. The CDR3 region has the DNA TGTGCCAGCAGCTCGGGGGGCCACCCACGAACCTACGAGCAGTACTTC.

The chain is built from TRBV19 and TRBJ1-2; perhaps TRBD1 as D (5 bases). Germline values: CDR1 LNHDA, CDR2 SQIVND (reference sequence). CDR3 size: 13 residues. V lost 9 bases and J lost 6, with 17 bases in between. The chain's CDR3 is CASKFGEGHGYTF. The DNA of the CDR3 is TGTGCCAGCAAGTTTGGGGAGGGACATGGCTACACCTTC. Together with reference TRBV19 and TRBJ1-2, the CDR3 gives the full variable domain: DGGITQSPKYLFRKEGQNVTLSCEQNLNHDAMYWYRQDPGQGLRLIYYSQIVNDFQKGDIAEGYSVSREKKESFPLTVTSAQKNPTAFYLCASKFGEGHGYTFGSGTRLTVV.